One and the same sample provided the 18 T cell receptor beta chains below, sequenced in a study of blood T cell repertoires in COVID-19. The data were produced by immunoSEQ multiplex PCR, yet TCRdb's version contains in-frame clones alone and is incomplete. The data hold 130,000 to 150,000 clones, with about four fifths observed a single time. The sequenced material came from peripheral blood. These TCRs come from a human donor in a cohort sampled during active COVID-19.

Here the CDR3 DNA reads TGCGCCAGCAGCCTGTGGGCAGGGGGCTCCTACGAGCAGTACTTC. It yields the protein CASSLWAGGSYEQYF. The chain carries TRBV4-3 and TRBJ2-7; 7 bases match TRBD1. The trim removed 4 bases at V and 0 bases at J, leaving 6 bases unmatched. The length of the CDR3 is 15 residues. Germline V gene sequence: CDR1 LGHNA, CDR2 YSLEER.

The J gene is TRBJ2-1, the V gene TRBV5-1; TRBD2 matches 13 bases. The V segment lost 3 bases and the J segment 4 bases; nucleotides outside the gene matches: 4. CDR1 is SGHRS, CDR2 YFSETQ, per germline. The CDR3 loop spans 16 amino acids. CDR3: CASSSATSGGYNEQFF. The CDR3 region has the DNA TGCGCCAGCAGCTCCGCGACTAGCGGGGGGTACAATGAGCAGTTCTTC. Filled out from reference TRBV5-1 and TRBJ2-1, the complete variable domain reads KAGVTQTPRYLIKTRGQQVTLSCSPISGHRSVSWYQQTPGQGLQFLFEYFSETQRNKGNFPGRFSGRQFSNSRSEMNVSTLELGDSALYLCASSSATSGGYNEQFFGPGTRLTVL.

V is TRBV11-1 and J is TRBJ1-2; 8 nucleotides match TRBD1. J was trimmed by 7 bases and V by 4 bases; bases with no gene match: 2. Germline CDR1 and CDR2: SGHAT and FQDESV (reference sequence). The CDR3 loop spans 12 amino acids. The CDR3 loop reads CASSSTGVGYTF. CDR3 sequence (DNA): TGTGCCAGCAGCTCGACAGGGGTTGGCTACACCTTC. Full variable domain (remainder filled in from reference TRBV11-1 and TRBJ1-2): EAEVAQSPRYKITEKSQAVAFWCDPISGHATLYWYRQILGQGPELLVQFQDESVVDDSQLPKDRFSAERLKGVDSTLKIQPAELGDSAMYLCASSSTGVGYTFGSGTRLTVV.

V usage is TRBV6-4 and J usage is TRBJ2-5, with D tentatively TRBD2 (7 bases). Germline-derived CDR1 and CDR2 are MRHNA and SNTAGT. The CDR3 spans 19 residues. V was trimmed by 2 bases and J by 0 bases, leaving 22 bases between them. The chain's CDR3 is CASSDPNGGGGPHQETQYF. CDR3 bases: TGTGCCAGCAGTGACCCCAACGGGGGCGGGGGACCCCACCAAGAGACCCAGTACTTC.

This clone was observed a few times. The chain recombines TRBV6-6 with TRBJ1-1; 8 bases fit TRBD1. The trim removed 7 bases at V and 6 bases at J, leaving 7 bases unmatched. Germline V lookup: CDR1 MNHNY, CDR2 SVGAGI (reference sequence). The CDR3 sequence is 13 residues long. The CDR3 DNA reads TGTGCCAGCACTAGGGACAGGTCGGCTGAAGCTTTCTTT. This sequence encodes CASTRDRSAEAFF.

This CDR3 reads CASSGSGNTEAFF. The CDR3 DNA reads as TGTGCCAGCAGCGGATCGGGGAACACTGAAGCTTTCTTT. The rearrangement uses TRBV9 and TRBJ1-1, with D hard to call. V lost 3 bases, J lost 1 base, and 7 bases lay in between. Germline CDR1 reads SGDLS; CDR2 reads YYNGEE. The CDR3 contains 13 residues.

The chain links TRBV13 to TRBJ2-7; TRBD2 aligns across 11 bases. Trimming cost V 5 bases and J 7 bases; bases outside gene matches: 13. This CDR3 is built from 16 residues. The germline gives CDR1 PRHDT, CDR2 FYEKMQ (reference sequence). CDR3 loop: CASSPSGSGGAREQYF. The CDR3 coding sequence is TGTGCCAGCAGCCCCAGCGGTAGCGGGGGGGCAAGAGAGCAGTACTTC.

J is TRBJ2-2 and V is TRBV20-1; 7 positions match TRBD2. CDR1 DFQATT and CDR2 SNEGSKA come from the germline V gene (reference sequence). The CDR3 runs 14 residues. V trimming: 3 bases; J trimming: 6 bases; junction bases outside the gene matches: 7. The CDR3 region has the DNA TGCAGTGCTAGTTTTCGGGGGGAGGCCGGGGAGCTGTTTTTT. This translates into CSASFRGEAGELFF.

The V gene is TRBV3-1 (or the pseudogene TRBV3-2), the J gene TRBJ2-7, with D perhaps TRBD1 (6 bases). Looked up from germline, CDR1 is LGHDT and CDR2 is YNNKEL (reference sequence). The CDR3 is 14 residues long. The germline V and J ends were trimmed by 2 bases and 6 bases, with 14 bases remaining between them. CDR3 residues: CASSQIASGVEQYF. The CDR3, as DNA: TGTGCCAGCAGCCAAATAGCCTCAGGGGTCGAGCAGTACTTC.

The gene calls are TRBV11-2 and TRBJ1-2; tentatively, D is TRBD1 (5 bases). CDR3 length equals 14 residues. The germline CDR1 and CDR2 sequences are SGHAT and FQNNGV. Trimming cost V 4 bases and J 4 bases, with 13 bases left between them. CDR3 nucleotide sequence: TGTGCCAGCAGCTCCATGCGGGGGAGCTATGGCTACACCTTC. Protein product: CASSSMRGSYGYTF.

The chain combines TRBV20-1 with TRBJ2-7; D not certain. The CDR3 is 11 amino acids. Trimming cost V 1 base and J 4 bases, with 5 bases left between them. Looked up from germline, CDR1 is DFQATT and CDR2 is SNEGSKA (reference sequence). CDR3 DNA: TGCAGTGCTAGAGCCGGGTACGAGCAGTACTTC. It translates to CSARAGYEQYF.

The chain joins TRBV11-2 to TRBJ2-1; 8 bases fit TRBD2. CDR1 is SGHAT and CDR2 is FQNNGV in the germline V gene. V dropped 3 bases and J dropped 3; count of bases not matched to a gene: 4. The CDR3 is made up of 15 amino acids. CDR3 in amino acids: CASSFRAGVYNEQFF. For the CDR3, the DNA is TGTGCCAGCAGCTTTAGAGCGGGGGTCTACAATGAGCAGTTCTTC. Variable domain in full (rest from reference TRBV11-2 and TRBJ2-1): EAGVAQSPRYKIIEKRQSVAFWCNPISGHATLYWYQQILGQGPKLLIQFQNNGVVDDSQLPKDRFSAERLKGVDSTLKIQPAKLEDSAVYLCASSFRAGVYNEQFFGPGTRLTVL.

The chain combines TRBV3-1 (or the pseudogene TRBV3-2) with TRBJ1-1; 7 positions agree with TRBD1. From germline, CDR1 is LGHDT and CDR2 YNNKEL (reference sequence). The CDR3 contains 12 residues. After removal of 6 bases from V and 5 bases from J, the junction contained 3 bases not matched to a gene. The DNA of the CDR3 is TGTGCCAGCAGGACAGGGAGAACTGAAGCTTTCTTT. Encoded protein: CASRTGRTEAFF.

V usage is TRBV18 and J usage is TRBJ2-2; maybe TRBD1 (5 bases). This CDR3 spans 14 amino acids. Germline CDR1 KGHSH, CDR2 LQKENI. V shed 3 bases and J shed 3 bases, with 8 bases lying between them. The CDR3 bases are TGTGCCAGCTCACCCGTGACAGACACCGGGGAGCTGTTTTTT. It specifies CASSPVTDTGELFF. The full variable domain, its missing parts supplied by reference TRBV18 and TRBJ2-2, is NAGVMQNPRHLVRRRGQEARLRCSPMKGHSHVYWYRQLPEEGLKFMVYLQKENIIDESGMPKERFSAEFPKEGPSILRIQQVVRGDSAAYFCASSPVTDTGELFFGEGSRLTVL.

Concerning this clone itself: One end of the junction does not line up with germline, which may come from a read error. The CDR3 is CASSQFQQGLTYEQYF. CDR3 coding DNA: TGCGCCAGCAGCCAATTTCAACAGGGGCTAACCTACGAGCAGTACTTC. The rearrangement links TRBV23-1 to TRBJ2-7; 7 positions agree with TRBD1. TRBV23-1 is placed among ORFs of uncertain function. This CDR3 has 16 residues.

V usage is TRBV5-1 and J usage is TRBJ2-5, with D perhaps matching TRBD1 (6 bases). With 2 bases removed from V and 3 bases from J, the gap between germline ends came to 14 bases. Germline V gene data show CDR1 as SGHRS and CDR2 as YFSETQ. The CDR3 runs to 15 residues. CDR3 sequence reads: CASSLEFRQEETQYF. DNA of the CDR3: TGCGCCAGCAGCTTAGAATTTAGACAGGAAGAGACCCAGTACTTC.

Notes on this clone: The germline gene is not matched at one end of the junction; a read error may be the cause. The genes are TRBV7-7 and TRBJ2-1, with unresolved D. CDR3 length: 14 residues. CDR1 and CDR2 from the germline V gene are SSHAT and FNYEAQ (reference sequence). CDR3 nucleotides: TGTGCTAGCAGCTTCCGACTCGACTACAATGAGCAGTTCTTC. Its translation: CASSFRLDYNEQFF.

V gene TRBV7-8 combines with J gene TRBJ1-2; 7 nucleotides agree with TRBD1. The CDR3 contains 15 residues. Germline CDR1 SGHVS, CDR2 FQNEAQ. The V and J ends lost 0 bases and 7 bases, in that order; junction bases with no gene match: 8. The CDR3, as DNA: TGTGCCAGCAGCTTAGCCCAGACAGGGTCGGGTGGCTACACCTTC. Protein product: CASSLAQTGSGGYTF.